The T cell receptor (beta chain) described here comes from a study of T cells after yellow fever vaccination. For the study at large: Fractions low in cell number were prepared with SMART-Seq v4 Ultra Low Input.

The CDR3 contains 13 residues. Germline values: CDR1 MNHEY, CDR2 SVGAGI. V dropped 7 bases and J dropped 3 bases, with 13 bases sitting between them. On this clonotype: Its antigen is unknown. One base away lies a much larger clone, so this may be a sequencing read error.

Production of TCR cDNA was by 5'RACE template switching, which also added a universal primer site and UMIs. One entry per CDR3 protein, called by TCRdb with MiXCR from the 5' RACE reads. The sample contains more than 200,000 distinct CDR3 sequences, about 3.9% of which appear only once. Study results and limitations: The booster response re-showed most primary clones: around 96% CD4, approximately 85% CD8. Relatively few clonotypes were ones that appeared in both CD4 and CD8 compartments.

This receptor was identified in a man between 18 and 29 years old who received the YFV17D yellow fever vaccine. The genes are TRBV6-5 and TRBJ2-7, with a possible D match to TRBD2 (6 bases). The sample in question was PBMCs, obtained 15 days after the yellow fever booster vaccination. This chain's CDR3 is CASTRSGCYEQYF. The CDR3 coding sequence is TGTGCCAGCACCCGTAGCGGTTGCTACGAGCAGTACTTC.